This section outlines one T cell receptor beta chain sequence together with its context. Here immunoSEQ multiplex PCR was the method, and the copy in TCRdb shows in-frame clones only, minus some. The sample gives 2 million to 2.5 million clones, approximately 93% of which show up once; 0.35% to 0.45% is in the top ten. Between the trimmed V and J ends, which lost 8 bases and 2 bases, there was a span of 18 bases. CDR3 size: 15 residues. Germline V gene sequence: CDR1 MDHEN, CDR2 SYDVKM. The entry originates in a study of shared clonotypes between healthy human individuals. About the study: Three plates each covered CD4 naive and memory; CD8 naive two, CD8 memory one.

The TCR sequence derives from a man younger than 30 in good health. Some clones in this sample may be carry-over from other donors' samples. V and J are TRBV28 and TRBJ1-1; D gene ambiguous. Sequencing was performed on naive CD4+ T cells from PBMCs. Subset in this sample: CD45RA+ positively selected. CDR3 DNA sequence: TGTGCCAGCCGAATAAGGCGAGGCGGTAACACTGAAGCTTTCTTT. Its translation: CASRIRRGGNTEAFF.